The 32 T cell receptor beta chains reported below all come from one sample, sequenced in a study of OX40 agonist ivuxolimab in advanced cancers. Assay: immunoSEQ multiplex PCR; the TCRdb copy retains only in-frame clones and omits some. The sample carries about 26,000 clones, roughly 76% recorded once. The specimen comprised CD4+ or CD8+ T cells sorted from blood, sampled in a trial of the OX40 agonist ivuxolimab. The source of these receptors is an adult with an advanced solid tumor such as melanoma, head and neck, liver or kidney cancer.

This clone was seen more than once but under ten times. The rearrangement uses TRBV6-5 and TRBJ1-4, with 11 bases lining up with TRBD1. Germline V gene lookup returns CDR1 MNHEY and CDR2 SVGAGI. J was trimmed by 0 bases and V by 6 bases; bases with no gene match: 0. The CDR3 covers 15 residues. As DNA, the CDR3 is TGTGCCAGCAGGGGACAGGGGGCAACTAATGAAAAACTGTTTTTT. This sequence encodes CASRGQGATNEKLFF.

The chain uses TRBV6-4 and TRBJ2-2, with D possibly matching TRBD1 (6 bases). Germline CDR1 and CDR2: MRHNA and SNTAGT. The CDR3 runs 13 residues. Deletions cut 5 bases from V and 6 bases from J, with 10 bases between. The CDR3 spells CASSYTGSGELFF. The CDR3 DNA reads TGTGCCAGCAGTTACACAGGGTCCGGGGAGCTGTTTTTT.

This clone has just one count. The V gene is TRBV6-1, the J gene TRBJ2-7; no clear D gene. V was clipped by 3 bases and J by 2 bases, with 11 bases between them. The CDR3 runs 14 residues. The germline V gene has CDR1 MNHNS and CDR2 SASEGT. This chain's CDR3 is CASSDRSRTYEQYF. In DNA form, the CDR3 reads TGTGCCAGCAGTGATCGGTCGCGGACCTACGAGCAGTACTTC.

The J gene is TRBJ1-2, the V gene TRBV27; possible D gene TRBD1, 6 bases. Between the trimmed V and J ends, which lost 4 bases and 3 bases, there was a span of 15 bases. The CDR3 spans 15 residues. CDR1 is MNHEY and CDR2 is SMNVEV in the germline V gene (reference sequence). CDR3 in DNA: TGTGCCAGCAGTTCCTCCCAGGGACATTACTATGGCTACACCTTC. It codes for CASSSSQGHYYGYTF.

The chain carries TRBV7-2 and TRBJ1-1; TRBD1 agrees at 9 bases. This CDR3 comprises 14 residues. Trimming at V came to 3 bases and at J to 4 bases, leaving 3 bases not matched to a gene. Looked up from germline, CDR1 is SGHTA and CDR2 is FQGNSA. CDR3 amino acids: CASSLGQGSTEAFF. The CDR3 DNA sequence: TGTGCCAGCAGCTTGGGACAGGGAAGCACTGAAGCTTTCTTT. The variable domain in full, completed from reference TRBV7-2 and TRBJ1-1, reads GAGVSQSPSNKVTEKGKDVELRCDPISGHTALYWYRQSLGQGLEFLIYFQGNSAPDKSGLPSDRFSAERTGGSVSTLTIQRTQQEDSAVYLCASSLGQGSTEAFFGQGTRLTVV.

For this clone: This sample includes further DNA sequences coding for the same CDR3. V usage is TRBV4-1 and J usage is TRBJ2-5; 8 nucleotides line up with TRBD2. Germline V gene sequence: CDR1 MGHRA, CDR2 YSYEKL. The CDR3 is made up of 16 amino acids. Trimming took 0 bases from V and 4 from J; bases not matched to a gene: 7. CDR3 sequence (DNA): TGCGCCAGCAGCCAAGATTCGGCCAGCGGGGGAGAGACCCAGTACTTC. This sequence encodes CASSQDSASGGETQYF.

V gene TRBV20-1 combines with J gene TRBJ2-5, with unresolved D. CDR1 is DFQATT and CDR2 is SNEGSKA in the germline V gene (reference sequence). V dropped 4 bases and J dropped 5 bases, with 5 bases sitting between them. CDR3 size: 10 residues. CDR3 loop: CSAMVETQYF. The DNA of the CDR3 is TGCAGTGCTATGGTGGAGACCCAGTACTTC.

V and J are TRBV4-3 and TRBJ1-5; TRBD1 aligns across 8 bases. This CDR3 region has 16 residues. Germline V lookup: CDR1 LGHNA, CDR2 YSLEER. The V and J ends lost 0 bases and 7 bases, in that order; junction bases with no gene match: 8. In DNA form, the CDR3 reads TGCGCCAGCAGCCAAGATGCAGGGGGCGACCGGCAGCCCCAGCATTTT. It specifies CASSQDAGGDRQPQHF.

The gene calls are TRBV27 and TRBJ2-1, with TRBD2 identical over 8 bases. With V trimmed by 11 bases and J by 0 bases, 9 bases remained unmatched. Per germline, CDR1 MNHEY and CDR2 SMNVEV (reference sequence). The CDR3 length is 15 residues. CDR3 sequence: CASAAGTSSYNEQFF. CDR3 nucleotide sequence: TGTGCCTCCGCCGCGGGGACTAGCTCCTACAATGAGCAGTTCTTC.

This rearrangement joins TRBV7-9 to TRBJ2-7; D possibly matches TRBD1 or TRBD2 (6 bases each). The CDR3 consists of 15 residues. Germline CDR1 and CDR2: SEHNR and FQNEAQ (reference sequence). The V end was cut by 5 bases, the J end by 2 bases, with 16 bases between. DNA of the CDR3: TGTGCCAGCAGCCCGAAGGGGGGACATCCCTACGAGCAGTACTTC. This encodes CASSPKGGHPYEQYF. The complete variable domain, with remaining parts taken from reference TRBV7-9 and TRBJ2-7, reads DTGVSQNPRHKITKRGQNVTFRCDPISEHNRLYWYRQTLGQGPEFLTYFQNEAQLEKSRLLSDRFSAERPKGSFSTLEIQRTEQGDSAMYLCASSPKGGHPYEQYFGPGTRLTVT.

This rearrangement joins TRBV6-1 to TRBJ1-4; D not resolved. The V end was cut by 8 bases, the J end by 7 bases, with 5 bases between. This CDR3 has 10 amino acids. Germline values: CDR1 MNHNS, CDR2 SASEGT. CDR3 loop: CASWGEKLFF. CDR3 bases: TGTGCCAGCTGGGGTGAAAAACTGTTTTTT.

The genes are TRBV6-4 and TRBJ2-2, with 7 bases lining up with TRBD2. The CDR3 runs to 14 residues. Germline-derived CDR1 and CDR2 are MRHNA and SNTAGT. Unmatched junction bases numbered 7, after V lost 4 bases and J lost 8 bases. CDR3 region: CASSVEASGGELFF. The CDR3, as DNA: TGTGCCAGCAGTGTTGAGGCTAGCGGAGGGGAGCTGTTTTTT.

The chain has TRBV6-1 and TRBJ1-5, with 7 bases fitting TRBD1. The CDR3 loop spans 16 amino acids. CDR1 MNHNS and CDR2 SASEGT come from the germline V gene. The ends lost 4 bases at V and 2 bases at J; junction bases unmatched: 8. The DNA for the CDR3 is TGTGCCAGCAGTGCGATGCGAGGGGGCGGCAATCAGCCCCAGCATTTT. Translation: CASSAMRGGGNQPQHF.

The chain combines TRBV2 with TRBJ1-1; TRBD1 might be the D (5 bases). The CDR3 has 13 amino acids. Germline lookup yields CDR1 SNHLY and CDR2 FYNNEI. Trimming removed 9 bases from V and 1 base from J, with 12 bases in between. CDR3 sequence: CARGVGSNTEAFF. The CDR3 nucleotides read TGTGCCAGGGGGGTGGGCTCGAACACTGAAGCTTTCTTT.

The chain is built from TRBV6-5 and TRBJ1-4; D gene unclear. The length of the CDR3 is 14 residues. Germline V gene lookup returns CDR1 MNHEY and CDR2 SVGAGI. V was pared by 2 bases and J by 5 bases, with 9 bases between. CDR3 nucleotide sequence: TGTGCCAGCAGTTACCAGGACGGGAATGAAAAACTGTTTTTT. Encoded protein: CASSYQDGNEKLFF.

The chain combines TRBV6-6 with TRBJ1-1; D is perhaps TRBD1 (6 bases). Germline CDR1 reads MNHNY; CDR2 reads SVGAGI (reference sequence). V dropped 2 bases and J dropped 1 base, with 11 bases sitting between them. This CDR3 has 15 amino acids. CDR3 in amino acids: CASSYGGAENTEAFF. The DNA for the CDR3 is TGTGCCAGCAGTTACGGGGGCGCGGAGAACACTGAAGCTTTCTTT.

V gene TRBV5-1 combines with J gene TRBJ1-2; D remains ambiguous. Trimming removed 4 bases at V and 5 bases at J, with 18 bases between. The CDR3 is 15 residues long. CDR1 SGHRS and CDR2 YFSETQ come from the germline V gene. This chain's CDR3 is CASSPTPVQFYGYTF. The DNA for the CDR3 is TGCGCCAGCAGCCCGACCCCGGTCCAATTTTATGGCTACACCTTC.

This chain joins TRBV29-1 and TRBJ2-7; TRBD2 matches 16 bases. Germline V gives CDR1 SQVTM, CDR2 ANQGSEA. This CDR3 spans 16 amino acids. Trimming cost V 0 bases and J 2 bases; bases outside gene matches: 1. CDR3 sequence (DNA): TGCAGCGTTGAAGATGGGACTAGCGGGGGGGCCTACGAGCAGTACTTC. As protein: CSVEDGTSGGAYEQYF.

This clone was seen a few times. The V call is TRBV10-3, the J call TRBJ2-7; 13 positions agree with TRBD2. Looked up from germline, CDR1 is ENHRY and CDR2 is SYGVKD. Trimming at V came to 4 bases and at J to 5 bases, leaving 8 bases not matched to a gene. The CDR3 runs 16 residues. The CDR3 region is CAISAPTSGGAHEQYF. The CDR3 coding sequence is TGTGCCATCAGTGCACCCACTAGCGGGGGGGCCCACGAGCAGTACTTC.

The J gene is TRBJ2-5, the V gene TRBV7-7, with 10 nucleotides matching TRBD1. The CDR3 totals 16 residues. Trimming cost V 4 bases and J 2 bases; bases outside gene matches: 7. Germline values: CDR1 SSHAT, CDR2 FNYEAQ (reference sequence). This CDR3 is CASSSPGQGQQETQYF. The CDR3 bases are TGTGCCAGCAGCTCGCCGGGACAGGGGCAACAAGAGACCCAGTACTTC.

This chain joins TRBV6-1 and TRBJ1-6; D unresolved. Trimming cost V 2 bases and J 5 bases, with 16 bases left between them. This CDR3 is 17 amino acids long. CDR1 and CDR2 from the germline V gene are MNHNS and SASEGT. The CDR3 is CASSESLVGFHNSPLHF. In nucleotides, the CDR3 is TGTGCCAGCAGTGAATCCCTCGTAGGTTTCCATAATTCACCCCTCCACTTT.

The chain carries TRBV5-4 and TRBJ1-1; tentative D call: TRBD1 (6 bases). The CDR3 extends over 16 amino acids. Trimming shortened V by 0 bases and J by 1 base, and 13 bases separated the two germline ends. CDR1 is SGHNT, CDR2 YYREEE, per germline (reference sequence). The CDR3, as DNA: TGTGCCAGCAGCTTGGCCCCGAGGGACAAGAACACTGAAGCTTTCTTT. It codes for CASSLAPRDKNTEAFF.

V and J are TRBV19 and TRBJ2-1; 7 nucleotides align to TRBD1. Trimming took 5 bases from V and 1 from J; bases not matched to a gene: 5. The CDR3 loop spans 15 amino acids. Germline V gene lookup returns CDR1 LNHDA and CDR2 SQIVND (reference sequence). CDR3 sequence reads: CASSSPGQSYNEQFF. The CDR3 coding sequence is TGTGCCAGTAGTTCACCGGGACAGTCCTACAATGAGCAGTTCTTC.

This clone counts as medium-sized. The J gene is TRBJ1-2, the V gene TRBV11-2, with D unclear. Per the germline V gene, CDR1 is SGHAT and CDR2 is FQNNGV. CDR3 size: 13 residues. The V end lost 0 bases, the J end lost 8 bases, and 10 bases lay between the germline ends. CDR3 sequence reads: CASSLDLAGGYTF. For the CDR3, the DNA is TGTGCCAGCAGCTTAGATTTGGCGGGCGGCTACACCTTC. Using reference TRBV11-2 and TRBJ1-2 for the parts outside the CDR3, the full variable domain is EAGVAQSPRYKIIEKRQSVAFWCNPISGHATLYWYQQILGQGPKLLIQFQNNGVVDDSQLPKDRFSAERLKGVDSTLKIQPAKLEDSAVYLCASSLDLAGGYTFGSGTRLTVV.

The rearrangement joins TRBV9 to TRBJ1-2; D possibly corresponds to TRBD1 (5 bases). Deletions cut 4 bases from V and 4 bases from J, with 8 bases between. Germline V gene lookup returns CDR1 SGDLS and CDR2 YYNGEE. CDR3 size: 12 residues. The CDR3 DNA reads TGTGCCAGCAGCCCAGGGTCCTATGGCTACACCTTC. Residues: CASSPGSYGYTF.

This clone was detected a few times. The chain combines TRBV6-1 with TRBJ2-2; 13 positions match TRBD2. The CDR3 sequence is 16 residues long. The J segment lost 3 bases and the V segment lost 3 bases, leaving 1 base of the junction unmatched. CDR1 and CDR2 from the germline V gene are MNHNS and SASEGT. In DNA form, the CDR3 reads TGTGCCAGCAGTGAGGGACTAGCGGGGTACACCGGGGAGCTGTTTTTT. Protein product: CASSEGLAGYTGELFF.

The V call is TRBV13, the J call TRBJ2-4; no firm D call. Germline V CDR1 and CDR2: PRHDT, FYEKMQ (reference sequence). Between the trimmed V and J ends, which lost 5 bases and 5 bases, there was a span of 13 bases. The CDR3 consists of 14 residues. CDR3 protein: CASSLRRPENIQYF. Here the CDR3 DNA reads TGTGCCAGCAGCCTACGTCGACCCGAAAACATTCAGTACTTC.

The table lists this clone with a few counts. This chain uses TRBV2 with TRBJ1-3, with TRBD1 matching 7 bases. Germline V lookup: CDR1 SNHLY, CDR2 FYNNEI. The CDR3 covers 14 residues. Germline trimming cut 7 bases from V and 4 bases from J; bases unmatched to any gene: 7. The DNA of the CDR3 is TGTGCCAGCATGGGGGGACAGTCCGGAAACACCATATATTTT. Its protein product is CASMGGQSGNTIYF.

The chain links TRBV13 to TRBJ1-2; tentative D call: TRBD1 (6 bases). Trimming took 2 bases from V and 5 from J, leaving 12 bases between them. Germline V gene lookup returns CDR1 PRHDT and CDR2 FYEKMQ (reference sequence). This CDR3 is built from 14 residues. CDR3 region: CASSLRGARYGYTF. The CDR3 coding sequence is TGTGCCAGCAGCTTACGGGGGGCGAGATATGGCTACACCTTC.

This clone came up a few times. The chain has TRBV4-1 and TRBJ1-5; TRBD1 matches 7 bases. This CDR3 region has 15 residues. Germline V gene data show CDR1 as MGHRA and CDR2 as YSYEKL. The V and J ends lost 2 bases and 6 bases, in that order; junction bases with no gene match: 7. In DNA, the CDR3 is TGCGCCAGCAGCCAAACGGAGGGGGCAGGTCAGCCCCAGCATTTT. It encodes CASSQTEGAGQPQHF.

The chain links TRBV4-1 to TRBJ1-2, with D possibly matching TRBD1 (5 bases). The CDR3 runs 13 residues. Trimming left V 0 bases short and J 5 bases short, with 7 bases between. The germline V gene has CDR1 MGHRA and CDR2 YSYEKL. CDR3 nucleotide sequence: TGCGCCAGCAGCCAAGACAGGGCTTATGGCTACACCTTC. This gives the protein CASSQDRAYGYTF.

This clone is medium-sized (0.01 to 0.1%) in the sample. The chain employs TRBV2 and TRBJ2-1; TRBD1 might be the D (5 bases). The CDR3 sequence is 14 residues long. The germline V gene encodes CDR1 SNHLY and CDR2 FYNNEI. V was pared by 6 bases and J by 4 bases, with 13 bases between. This CDR3 reads CASSPRATYNEQFF. In DNA, the CDR3 is TGTGCCAGCAGCCCCAGGGCCACTTACAATGAGCAGTTCTTC.